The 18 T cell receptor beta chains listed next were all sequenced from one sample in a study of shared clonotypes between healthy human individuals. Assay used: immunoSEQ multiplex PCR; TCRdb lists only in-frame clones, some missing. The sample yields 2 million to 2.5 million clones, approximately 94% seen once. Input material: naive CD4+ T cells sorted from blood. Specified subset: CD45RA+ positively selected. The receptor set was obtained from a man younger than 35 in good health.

In DNA, the CDR3 is TGTGCCAGTAGTATCCCCAGGGCTAACTATGGCTACACCTTC. Translating it yields CASSIPRANYGYTF. This chain connects TRBV19 to TRBJ1-2; D is perhaps TRBD1 (5 bases). Trimming took off 3 bases at V and 0 bases at J, with 8 bases between the two ends. The CDR3 contains 14 residues. The germline V gene encodes CDR1 LNHDA and CDR2 SQIVND (reference sequence).

CDR3 nucleotide sequence: TGTGCCAGCAGTTTATCGGGCGGGAACACTGAAGCTTTCTTT. It yields the protein CASSLSGGNTEAFF. The chain recombines TRBV27 with TRBJ1-1; no clear D gene. The CDR3 length is 14 residues. The V gene's germline CDR1 is MNHEY and CDR2 SMNVEV (reference sequence). Trimming shortened V by 0 bases and J by 1 base, and 6 bases separated the two germline ends.

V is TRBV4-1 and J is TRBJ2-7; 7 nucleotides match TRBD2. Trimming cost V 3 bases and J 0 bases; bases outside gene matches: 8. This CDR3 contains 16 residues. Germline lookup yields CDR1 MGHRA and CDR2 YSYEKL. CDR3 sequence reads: CASSQSGTTSSYEQYF. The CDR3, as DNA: TGCGCCAGCAGCCAGAGCGGGACTACGAGCTCCTACGAGCAGTACTTC.

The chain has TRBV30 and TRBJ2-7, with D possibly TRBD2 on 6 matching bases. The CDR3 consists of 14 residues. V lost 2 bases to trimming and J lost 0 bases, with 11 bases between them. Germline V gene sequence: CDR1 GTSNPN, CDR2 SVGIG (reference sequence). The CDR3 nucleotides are TGTGCCTGGAGTATTGGGGGGATCTCCTACGAGCAGTACTTC. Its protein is CAWSIGGISYEQYF.

CDR3 in DNA: TGTGCCAGCAGTGATCCGGGACGCGTAGCCACCGGGGAGCTGTTTTTT. Translation: CASSDPGRVATGELFF. The J gene is TRBJ2-2, the V gene TRBV6-1; D is tentatively TRBD1 or TRBD2 (5 bases each). The CDR3 spans 16 residues. V lost 3 bases and J lost 4, with 15 bases in between. The germline CDR1 and CDR2 sequences are MNHNS and SASEGT.

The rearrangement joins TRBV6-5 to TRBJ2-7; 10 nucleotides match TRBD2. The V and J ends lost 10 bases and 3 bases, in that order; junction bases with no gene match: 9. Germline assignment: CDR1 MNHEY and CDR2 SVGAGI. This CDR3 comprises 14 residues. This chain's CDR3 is CATSRVAGGYEQYF. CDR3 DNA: TGTGCCACCTCCCGGGTAGCGGGAGGCTACGAGCAGTACTTC.

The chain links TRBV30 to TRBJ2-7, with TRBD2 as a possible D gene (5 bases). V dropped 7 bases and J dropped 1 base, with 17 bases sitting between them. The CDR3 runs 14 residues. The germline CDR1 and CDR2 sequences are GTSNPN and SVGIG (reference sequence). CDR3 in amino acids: CASYHVGSSYEQYF. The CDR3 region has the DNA TGTGCCTCGTATCACGTGGGGAGTTCCTACGAGCAGTACTTC. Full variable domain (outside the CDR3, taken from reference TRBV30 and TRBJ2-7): SQTIHQWPATLVQPVGSPLSLECTVEGTSNPNLYWYRQAAGRGLQLLFYSVGIGQISSEVPQNLSASRPQDRQFILSSKKLLLSDSGFYLCASYHVGSSYEQYFGPGTRLTVT.

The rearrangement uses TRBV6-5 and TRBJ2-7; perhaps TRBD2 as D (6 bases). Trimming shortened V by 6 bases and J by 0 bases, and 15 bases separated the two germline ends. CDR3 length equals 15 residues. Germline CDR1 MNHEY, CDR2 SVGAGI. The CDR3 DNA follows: TGTGCCAGCAGCTCCGGGACTGCCAGCTCCTACGAGCAGTACTTC. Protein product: CASSSGTASSYEQYF.

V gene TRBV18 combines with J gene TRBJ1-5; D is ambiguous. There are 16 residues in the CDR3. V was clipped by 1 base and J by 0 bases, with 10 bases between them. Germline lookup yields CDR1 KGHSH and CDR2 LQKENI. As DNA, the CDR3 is TGTGCCAGCTCACCACTCCCGGGTTATAGCAATCAGCCCCAGCATTTT. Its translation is CASSPLPGYSNQPQHF.

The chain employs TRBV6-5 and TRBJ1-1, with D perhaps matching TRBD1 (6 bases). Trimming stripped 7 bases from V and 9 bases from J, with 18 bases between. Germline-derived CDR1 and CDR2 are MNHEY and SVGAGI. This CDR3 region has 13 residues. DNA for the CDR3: TGTGCCAGCACCCGAGGAAACAGGGATCAAGCTTTCTTT. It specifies CASTRGNRDQAFF.

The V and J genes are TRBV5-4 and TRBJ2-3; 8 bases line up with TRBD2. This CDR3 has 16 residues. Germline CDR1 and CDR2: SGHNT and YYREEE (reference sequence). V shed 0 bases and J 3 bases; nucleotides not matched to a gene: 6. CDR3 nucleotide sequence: TGTGCCAGCAGCTTGGGTGCGGGGGGCAGGACAGATACGCAGTATTTT. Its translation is CASSLGAGGRTDTQYF.

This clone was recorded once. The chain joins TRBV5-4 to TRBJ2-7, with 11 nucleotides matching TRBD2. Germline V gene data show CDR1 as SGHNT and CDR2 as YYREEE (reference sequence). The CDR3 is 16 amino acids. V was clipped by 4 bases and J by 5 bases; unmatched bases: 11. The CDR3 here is CASSTPGSGRAHEQYF. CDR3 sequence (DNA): TGTGCCAGCAGCACCCCGGGTAGCGGGAGGGCCCACGAGCAGTACTTC. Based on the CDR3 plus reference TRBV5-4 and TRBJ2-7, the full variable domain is ETGVTQSPTHLIKTRGQQVTLRCSSQSGHNTVSWYQQALGQGPQFIFQYYREEENGRGNFPPRFSGLQFPNYSSELNVNALELDDSALYLCASSTPGSGRAHEQYFGPGTRLTVT.

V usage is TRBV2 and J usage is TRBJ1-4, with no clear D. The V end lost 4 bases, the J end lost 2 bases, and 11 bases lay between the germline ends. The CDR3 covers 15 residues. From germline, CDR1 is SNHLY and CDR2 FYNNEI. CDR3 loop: CASSGYSRTNEKLFF. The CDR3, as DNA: TGTGCCAGCAGTGGGTACAGTCGGACTAATGAAAAACTGTTTTTT.

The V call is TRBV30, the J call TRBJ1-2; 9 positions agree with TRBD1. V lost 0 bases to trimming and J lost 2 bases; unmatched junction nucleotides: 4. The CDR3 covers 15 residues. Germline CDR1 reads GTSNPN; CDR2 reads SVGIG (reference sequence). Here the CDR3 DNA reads TGTGCCTGGAGTGTACAGGGGGCCGCGAACTATGGCTACACCTTC. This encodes CAWSVQGAANYGYTF. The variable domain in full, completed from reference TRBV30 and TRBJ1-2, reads SQTIHQWPATLVQPVGSPLSLECTVEGTSNPNLYWYRQAAGRGLQLLFYSVGIGQISSEVPQNLSASRPQDRQFILSSKKLLLSDSGFYLCAWSVQGAANYGYTFGSGTRLTVV.

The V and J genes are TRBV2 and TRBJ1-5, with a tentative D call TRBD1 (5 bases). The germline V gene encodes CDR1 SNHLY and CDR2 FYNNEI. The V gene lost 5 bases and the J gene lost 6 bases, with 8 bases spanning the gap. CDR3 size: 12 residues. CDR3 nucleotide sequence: TGTGCCAGCAGTCAGGGAATTCAGCCCCAGCATTTT. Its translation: CASSQGIQPQHF.

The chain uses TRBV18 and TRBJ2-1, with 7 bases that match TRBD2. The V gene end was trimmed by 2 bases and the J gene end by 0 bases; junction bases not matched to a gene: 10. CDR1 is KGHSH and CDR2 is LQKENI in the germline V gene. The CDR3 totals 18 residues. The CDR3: CASSPGSGIWGSYNEQFF. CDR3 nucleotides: TGTGCCAGCTCACCAGGCAGCGGGATCTGGGGCTCCTACAATGAGCAGTTCTTC.

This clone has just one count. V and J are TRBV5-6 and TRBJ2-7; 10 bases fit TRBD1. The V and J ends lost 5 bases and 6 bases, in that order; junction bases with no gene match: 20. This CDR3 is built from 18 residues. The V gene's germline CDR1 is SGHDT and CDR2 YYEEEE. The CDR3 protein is CASSSTGTGALRRAEQYF. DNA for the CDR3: TGTGCCAGCAGTTCAACCGGGACAGGGGCTCTTCGACGTGCCGAGCAGTACTTC.

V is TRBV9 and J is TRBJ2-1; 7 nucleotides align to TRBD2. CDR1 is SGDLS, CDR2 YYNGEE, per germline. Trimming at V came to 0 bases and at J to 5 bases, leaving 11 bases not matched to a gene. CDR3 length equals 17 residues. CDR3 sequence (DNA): TGTGCCAGCAGCGTAGCTGTAGGGACTACCGGGGACAATGAGCAGTTCTTC. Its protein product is CASSVAVGTTGDNEQFF.